This TCR beta chain was identified in a study of blood T cell repertoires in COVID-19. Study at large: The United States, Italy and Spain supplied acute and convalescent COVID-19 samples. T cells, B-cell-depleted T cells, or PBMCs provided the cDNA or gDNA that served as material.

Original handling: Amplified reference gene primers provided the basis for estimating nucleated cell counts. Only in-frame clones appear in the TCRdb table, and some are missing; sequencing was by immunoSEQ multiplex PCR. The DNA was the basis for D and trimming; V, J and clone size are from that table. The sample includes roughly 390,000 clones, around 85% of them seen just once. Remarks on this clone: The same CDR3 also results from other DNA sequences found in this sample.

The V end lost 2 bases, the J end lost 1 base, and 6 bases lay between the germline ends. Germline V gives CDR1 MNHNY, CDR2 SVGAGI (reference sequence). This CDR3 is built from 13 residues. The rearrangement uses TRBV6-6 and TRBJ2-7, with TRBD2 as a possible D gene (6 bases). This sequence was found in a woman aged 18 to 35 with acute or convalescent COVID-19. Sequencing was carried out using peripheral blood. In DNA, the CDR3 is TGTGCCAGCAGTTACGCGGGGTCCTACGAGCAGTACTTC. It yields the protein CASSYAGSYEQYF.